Shown below are 4 T cell receptor beta chains from a single sample sequenced in a study of blood T cell repertoires in COVID-19. The table came from immunoSEQ multiplex PCR; TCRdb's copy has only in-frame clones and leaves some out. Of a few hundred thousand clones detected, 87% appear once; the ten largest clones hold 8% to 9%. The sequencing sample was made of PBMCs or T cells enriched from blood (not recorded which). Source of these receptors: a woman between 18 and 29 years old who had recovered from COVID-19.

V gene TRBV4-3 combines with J gene TRBJ1-2; D remains unclear. V was clipped by 0 bases and J by 4 bases, with 12 bases between them. CDR1 and CDR2 (germline): LGHNA, YSLEER. This CDR3 is 15 amino acids long. CDR3 bases: TGCGCCAGCAGCCAAGATCGCCGAACAACCTATGGCTACACCTTC. It translates to CASSQDRRTTYGYTF.

The J gene is TRBJ2-7, the V gene TRBV19, with D uncertain. Between the trimmed V and J ends, which lost 7 bases and 3 bases, there was a span of 10 bases. CDR1 is LNHDA and CDR2 is SQIVND in the germline V gene (reference sequence). This CDR3 comprises 12 residues. In nucleotides, the CDR3 is TGTGCCAGTACCTCCTCGGTCTACGAGCAGTACTTC. It encodes CASTSSVYEQYF.

This chain uses TRBV9 with TRBJ1-3, with D perhaps TRBD1 (5 bases). The CDR3 totals 16 residues. The germline V and J ends were trimmed by 4 bases and 0 bases, with 14 bases remaining between them. The germline V gene encodes CDR1 SGDLS and CDR2 YYNGEE. The CDR3 reads CASSSQGSSSGNTIYF. The CDR3 DNA reads TGTGCCAGCAGCTCTCAGGGTTCGAGCTCTGGAAACACCATATATTTT.

The rearrangement uses TRBV6-1 and TRBJ2-7; possibly TRBD1 for D (5 bases). The CDR3 has 15 residues. V lost 3 bases, J lost 5 bases, and 17 bases lay in between. Per germline, CDR1 MNHNS and CDR2 SASEGT. CDR3 sequence: CASSEPRVPFDEQYF. The CDR3 DNA reads TGTGCCAGCAGTGAGCCCAGGGTTCCTTTTGACGAGCAGTACTTC.